This entry is about one T cell receptor (beta chain). The sample is drawn from a study of beta chain features in type 1 diabetes. V lost 0 bases to trimming and J lost 2 bases; unmatched junction nucleotides: 5. Germline V gene sequence: CDR1 SGHNT, CDR2 YYREEE (reference sequence). This CDR3 has 15 residues. All of the isolated RNA was reverse transcribed, so expressed TCRB transcripts were sequenced. TCRdb's copy holds only in-frame clones and misses some; the assay was immunoSEQ multiplex PCR. The table records some 180,000 clones, about 13% of them present only once. This TCR came from a woman younger than 35 in good health. Material: central memory CD4+ T cells from blood. The chain recombines TRBV5-4 with TRBJ2-7; 7 bases line up with TRBD1. The CDR3 bases are TGTGCCAGCAGCTTGGGGGGGACAGAGACCTACGAGCAGTACTTC. Translating gives CASSLGGTETYEQYF. Based on the CDR3 plus reference TRBV5-4 and TRBJ2-7, the full variable domain is ETGVTQSPTHLIKTRGQQVTLRCSSQSGHNTVSWYQQALGQGPQFIFQYYREEENGRGNFPPRFSGLQFPNYSSELNVNALELDDSALYLCASSLGGTETYEQYFGPGTRLTVT.